This TCR beta chain was obtained from a study of beta chain features in type 1 diabetes. This clone was found a few times. Trimming shortened V by 3 bases and J by 5 bases, and 8 bases separated the two germline ends. This CDR3 has 13 residues. Germline values: CDR1 SNHLY, CDR2 FYNNEI. As every portion of the isolated RNA was reverse transcribed, the sequencing read expressed TCRB transcripts. Clones were read by immunoSEQ multiplex PCR, and TCRdb kept only the in-frame ones, dropping some. Found here are 900,000 or so clones, 17% of them singletons; the top ten hold roughly 0.025%. The chain employs TRBV2 and TRBJ1-5, with D possibly TRBD1 on 5 matching bases. The sequenced sample was naive CD4+ T cells from blood. The receptor's source is a woman aged 18 to 35 in good health. The CDR3 region has the DNA TGTGCCAGCAGTGATGGGGGGTATCAGCCCCAGCATTTT. Translating it yields CASSDGGYQPQHF. Complete variable domain (other parts from reference TRBV2 and TRBJ1-5): EPEVTQTPSHQVTQMGQEVILRCVPISNHLYFYWYRQILGQKVEFLVSFYNNEISEKSEIFDDQFSVERPDGSNFTLKIRSTKLEDSAMYFCASSDGGYQPQHFGDGTRLSIL.